This TCR beta chain was captured in a study of regulatory T cells in long-lasting Graves disease (TCRdb year 2021). General notes on the study: Antithyroid drugs had been taken for less than 3 months by newly diagnosed Graves' disease patients. The study was registered as a clinical trial and conducted in China. A total of some 35 samples underwent TCR sequencing, from about 13 patients with persistent Graves' disease and some 20 patients with newly diagnosed Graves' disease. Persistent Graves' disease patients were compared with newly diagnosed Graves' disease patients by peripheral blood TCR sequencing and RNA sequencing. The paper as a whole reports these results and caveats: Because the primary lesion, thyroid tissue, could not be accessed, the study looked at peripheral blood alone. Sequencing and analysis were restricted to the TCR beta chain. Persistent patients shared more public clonotypes among themselves (around 2,800) than newly diagnosed patients did (about 900). Compared with newly diagnosed patients, persistent Graves' disease patients had lower TCR Shannon entropy and fewer highly expanded clones, which suggests clonal expansion. TRBV28, TRBJ1-2 and TRBJ2-5 were preferentially used in persistent disease, while TRBV20-1 and TRBJ2-1 were favored in newly diagnosed disease. The small sample size was acknowledged by the authors as a limitation that may reduce accuracy.

In its sample, this clonotype was seen many times. This clone's antigen is unknown. Base-call qualities are not available, and no considerably larger clone is one nucleotide away. Receptor amplification or capture employed multiplex PCR. The sample was run on an Illumina HiSeq 4000. To build TCR beta libraries, CDR3 regions were amplified by Arm-PCR using iRepertoire HTBI primers. Gel purification was performed on PCR products prior to sequencing. In the source study's methods: A total of fewer than 80 TRBV and some 15 TRBJ segments were identified across samples and were used for gene usage analysis of CDR3 amino acid clonotypes. COPE and FqMerger were used to merge the filtered high-quality paired reads into contigs. BLAST was used to align contigs to the IMGT TRBV, TRBD and TRBJ reference genes, and CDR3 was defined following IMGT. Highly expanded clones were defined as clonotypes with a frequency above 0.1%. Repertoire diversity was measured by Shannon entropy, and V-J evenness by the Gini coefficient. Clonotypes shared by more than one individual were considered public. The public reads were reanalyzed by TCRdb: fastp trimming at Q25, MiXCR alignment, in-frame beta chains only. Duplicate CDR3 protein sequences are folded into a single record with the most common DNA and genes. Clone size and V and J calls follow TCRdb, not the original study. Here the sample has roughly 350,000 distinct CDR3 sequences; about 16% occur a single time. Around 20% of the sample is held by the ten biggest clonotypes.

Inclusive of the bounding cysteine and phenylalanine, the CDR3 is 15 residues long. Of all the DNA, just the CDR3 is kept, 45 bases in frame from base 1. Here V drops 7 bases and J drops 3 bases, and the junction holds 9 bases not matched to any gene. CDR1 and CDR2 (KGHDR, SFDVKD) derive from the germline V gene. This sample's time point label indicates: newly diagnosed GD, antithyroid drugs for less than 3 months. RNA was extracted from PBMCs in TRIzol for both TCR sequencing and RNA sequencing. The diagnosis of Graves' disease was made according to American Thyroid Association guidelines. The patients came from an endocrinology department in Xi'an, China. Each patient gave 7 to 9.5 milliliters of peripheral blood, collected in an EDTA anticoagulant tube. Ficoll Paque Plus density gradient separation was used to isolate PBMCs, and no further T cell sorting was done. An Agilent 2100 Bioanalyzer and agarose gel were used to assess RNA quality, and a NanoDrop 2000 was used to measure RNA concentration.

The data were also submitted as part of a second study, on T cells in Graves' hyperthyroidism and ophthalmopathy. As the second study states: A patient counted as having stable Graves' hyperthyroidism if no progression to ophthalmopathy occurred over 18 months of follow-up. Hyperthyroidism patients were aged 18 to 65 years and newly diagnosed, with disease duration of less than 2 months. Exclusion was applied to patients with uncontrolled infections, other autoimmune diseases, pregnancy or lactation. Diagnoses relied on clinical symptoms, serum thyroxine and TRAb, thyroid ultrasound and orbital computed tomography. For the first round of RT-PCR on the TCR CDR3, the HTBI primer set was used together with the Qiagen OneStep RT-PCR kit. Most expanded thyroid clonotypes (frequency above 0.001) were also detected in blood, a finding suggesting that blood repertoires may reflect thyroid immune responses. A 13 V-J signature model separated ophthalmopathy from stable hyperthyroidism, with 87.88% sensitivity and about 81% specificity in cross-validation and 80%/75% in testing. In validation, the model predicted progression to ophthalmopathy with approximately 69% sensitivity and 72% to 75% specificity, a median of about 6 months before onset. To identify TCR V-J signatures that set the groups apart, the researchers used a discovery cohort of 100 patients, made up of under 45 with Graves' ophthalmopathy and about 59 with stable Graves' hyperthyroidism. An independent validation cohort of under 20 hyperthyroidism patients and about 15 patients who later progressed to ophthalmopathy tested prospective prediction of ophthalmopathy. For training and testing, the 80 to 100 patients in the discovery cohort were randomly divided in a 7:3 ratio. The study also compared thyroid tissue and blood T-cell repertoires from 6 or 7 Graves' hyperthyroidism patients. Following sampling, methimazole starting at 30 mg daily was given to hyperthyroidism patients, and high-dose intravenous methylprednisolone was given to ophthalmopathy patients. The libraries were constructed in a second round of multiplex PCR and then size-selected and purified. Libraries were sequenced paired-end with 100 bp reads on an Illumina HiSeq2000. Raw data were processed with SOAPnuke, discarding reads with adapters, uncalled bases, mean Phred below 15, or no exact constant-primer or identifier match. High-quality paired reads were merged using COPE v1.2.5, and each unique nucleotide sequence was defined as a clonotype. Clonotypes were aligned to IMGT TRBV, TRBD and TRBJ reference segments using MiTCR v1.1. The analysis was restricted to V-J combinations with a frequency above 0.0001, which together covered about 99% of the repertoires. A TCS score was defined as the ratio of F50 (clonal expansion) to E x V (chaos), with BLOSUM62-based TCRdist applied between CDR3 peptides within each V-J. Welch's t-statistics and random forest reduced 500 to 650 V-J features to 10 to 15, which were used in a naive Bayes classifier (R e1071). No statistical method was used to fix the sample size in advance, and group allocation was not hidden from the investigators. According to the paper, TCR Vbeta CDR3 sequencing was carried out on over 130 peripheral blood samples, which came from 40 to 45 ophthalmopathy, around 74 hyperthyroidism and roughly 17 progressor patients.

Sequenced here: peripheral blood mononuclear cells (PBMCs), sampled at new diagnosis, from a patient treated with antithyroid drugs. The clonotype originates from a woman younger than 30 with Graves disease. Donor details come from another sample of the same person, matched by shared clones. The sequence is built from TRBV24-1 and TRBJ2-7, with TRBD1 matching 9 junction bases. At the DNA level, the sequence is TGTGCCACCAGCCAACGTGGACAGGGGATCTACGAGCAGTACTTC. Translated, this gives CATSQRGQGIYEQYF.